This entry concerns a single T cell receptor (beta chain). Its antigen is unidentified. These data come from a study of cytomegalovirus exposure and HLA in healthy donors. There are 15 residues in the CDR3. The V and J ends lost 4 bases and 4 bases, in that order; junction bases with no gene match: 5. Germline CDR1 and CDR2: SNHLY and FYNNEI. Study-wide points: TCR beta V segments were, for the most part, productive about 87% or about 30% of the time in an earlier analysis. Rare TCR sequences predominated, though certain public TCRs were found in many donors. Solely CMV serostatus was available to characterize immune exposure.

The PCR contained 60 Vbeta and 13 Jbeta primers. Data came from immunoSEQ multiplex PCR; TCRdb stores just in-frame clones and leaves some out. The sample records some 130,000 clones, 79% being singletons. Sequenced input: PBMCs. The receptor comes from a man aged 35 to 55 in good health and CMV-seropositive. The chain recombines TRBV2 with TRBJ2-2, with TRBD2 matching 8 bases. The chain's CDR3 is CASSVGGAFTGELFF. The CDR3 region has the DNA TGTGCCAGCAGTGTCGGGGGGGCGTTCACCGGGGAGCTGTTTTTT.